This entry concerns a single TCR beta chain. This sample is part of a study of control samples from healthy donors and cancer patients. TCRdb's table, derived via immunoSEQ multiplex PCR, lists solely in-frame clones and lacks some. The table includes 160,000 or so clones, about 93% detected once. Trimming cost V 0 bases and J 8 bases; bases outside gene matches: 18. The CDR3 consists of 20 residues. CDR1 SGHNT and CDR2 YYREEE come from the germline V gene (reference sequence). The receptor comes from a man in his forties or fifties in good health. The chain carries TRBV5-4 and TRBJ2-1, with 12 bases aligning to TRBD2. Sequencing input: blood. The CDR3 DNA follows: TGTGCCAGCAGCTTGGCCAAGCTAGCGGGAGGGCCCCAACGATTCCATGAGCAGTTCTTC. Encoded protein: CASSLAKLAGGPQRFHEQFF.